One sample yielded the 20 T cell receptor beta chains listed below, sequenced in a study of T-cell reconstitution after alpha-beta-depleted transplantation in children. Unique molecular identifiers were used to barcode this TCRbeta library. TCRdb re-called the PCR reads through MiXCR, storing one row per CDR3 protein. This table holds more than 20,000 distinct CDR3 sequences, under 13% found once. This specimen consisted of PBMCs from the stem cell graft donor, obtained from the stem cell graft. Receptor source: a human donor who donated a stem cell graft to a child with chronic granulomatous disease.

CDR3 DNA: TGTGCCAGCAGCTTATCCTCCTACGAGCAGTACTTC. This translates into CASSLSSYEQYF. The chain employs TRBV7-9 and TRBJ2-7; D is undetermined. The CDR3 has 12 amino acids. Per germline, CDR1 SEHNR and CDR2 FQNEAQ (reference sequence). Trimming removed 2 bases at V and 0 bases at J, with 2 bases between. Looking up the rest from reference TRBV7-9 and TRBJ2-7 gives the full variable domain: DTGVSQNPRHKITKRGQNVTFRCDPISEHNRLYWYRQTLGQGPEFLTYFQNEAQLEKSRLLSDRFSAERPKGSFSTLEIQRTEQGDSAMYLCASSLSSYEQYFGPGTRLTVT.

This clonotype has at least ten counts. The conserved final phenylalanine or tryptophan is absent from the CDR3, which likely points to a read error. Because the CDR3's place on the DNA is in doubt, the DNA is left out and the CDR3 is given as listed by TCRdb. The gene calls are TRBV5-6 and TRBJ2-1; whether TRBD2, the table's D call, matches the DNA was not checked. CDR1 and CDR2 from the germline V gene are SGHDT and YYEEEE. The CDR3 has 13 residues if both end residues are counted. This CDR3 reads CASSLGGASRPFL.

This clonotype was observed many times. This rearrangement joins TRBV7-9 to TRBJ2-7; 9 bases agree with TRBD1. Germline trimming cut 8 bases from V and 1 base from J; bases unmatched to any gene: 6. The CDR3 runs 14 residues. Looked up from germline, CDR1 is SEHNR and CDR2 is FQNEAQ (reference sequence). The CDR3 DNA sequence: TGTGCCAGCTTGGGGACAGGGACTTCCTACGAGCAGTACTTC. This codes for CASLGTGTSYEQYF.

This clonotype was observed a single time. V and J are TRBV6-5 and TRBJ2-5, with D unresolved. The CDR3 has 14 amino acids. Germline values: CDR1 MNHEY, CDR2 SVGAGI. Trimming took 0 bases from V and 3 from J, leaving 8 bases between them. The CDR3 nucleotides are TGTGCCAGCAGTTACTCTCACGTTAAAGAGACCCAGTACTTC. Amino acids: CASSYSHVKETQYF.

The table lists this clonotype with many counts. This chain connects TRBV20-1 to TRBJ1-1; TRBD1 is a possible D gene (6 bases). The CDR3 has 12 residues. Per germline, CDR1 DFQATT and CDR2 SNEGSKA (reference sequence). V was shortened by 6 bases and J by 5 bases, with 13 bases between the two germline ends. DNA of the CDR3: TGCAGTGCGAGTGTACAGGGAACTGAAGCTTTCTTT. It codes for CSASVQGTEAFF.

In its sample, this clonotype was seen many times. The junction shows a germline mismatch at one end, possibly a read error. This rearrangement joins TRBV7-3 to TRBJ2-3; D is undetermined. This CDR3 is built from 15 residues. CDR1 SGHTA and CDR2 FQGTGA come from the germline V gene. CDR3 in DNA: TGTGCCAGCAGCCTAACCGCCGCTAGCACAGATACGCAGTATTTT. Translating gives CASSLTAASTDTQYF.

This clonotype has at least ten counts. V and J are TRBV28 and TRBJ1-4; the D gene is possibly TRBD1 (6 bases). Germline CDR1 MDHEN, CDR2 SYDVKM. The germline V and J ends were trimmed by 6 bases and 8 bases, with 22 bases remaining between them. This CDR3 has 16 residues. CDR3 coding DNA: TGTGCCAGCAGCCCCGACAGGCTTCTTCTCTACGAAAAACTGTTTTTT. Its translation: CASSPDRLLLYEKLFF. Full variable domain (rest looked up from reference TRBV28 and TRBJ1-4): DVKVTQSSRYLVKRTGEKVFLECVQDMDHENMFWYRQDPGLGLRLIYFSYDVKMKEKGDIPEGYSVSREKKERFSLILESASTNQTSMYLCASSPDRLLLYEKLFFGSGTQLSVL.

There are many counts of this clonotype. In DNA, the CDR3 is TGTGCCAGCAGCTTAGTTTGGTTGGATAGATTCTCCTACGAGCAGTACTTC. Its translation is CASSLVWLDRFSYEQYF. The genes are TRBV7-8 and TRBJ2-7; D is unresolved. Germline V lookup: CDR1 SGHVS, CDR2 FQNEAQ. Trimming cost V 1 base and J 0 bases, with 16 bases left between them. The CDR3 covers 17 residues. Variable domain in full (rest from reference TRBV7-8 and TRBJ2-7): GAGVSQSPRYKVAKRGQDVALRCDPISGHVSLFWYQQALGQGPEFLTYFQNEAQLDKSGLPSDRFFAERPEGSVSTLKIQRTQQEDSAVYLCASSLVWLDRFSYEQYFGPGTRLTVT.

V is TRBV20-1 and J is TRBJ1-1; no definite D call. Trimming left V 5 bases short and J 2 bases short, with 6 bases between. Per the germline V gene, CDR1 is DFQATT and CDR2 is SNEGSKA (reference sequence). The CDR3 sequence is 11 residues long. CDR3: CSAGTNTEAFF. CDR3 in DNA: TGCAGTGCTGGTACAAACACTGAAGCTTTCTTT.

This clonotype was recorded at least ten times. This chain joins TRBV27 and TRBJ2-1, with 10 bases matching TRBD2. The trim removed 7 bases at V and 8 bases at J, leaving 11 bases unmatched. This CDR3 has 15 residues. From germline, CDR1 is MNHEY and CDR2 SMNVEV (reference sequence). The CDR3 nucleotides read TGTGCCAGCACCCCAGGACTAGCGGCGGTGGATGAGCAGTTCTTC. Its protein product is CASTPGLAAVDEQFF.

This clonotype was counted at least ten times. CDR3 nucleotides: TGTGCCAGCAGTTTCTTACTTAACTATGGCTACACCTTC. Protein sequence: CASSFLLNYGYTF. V gene TRBV12-3 or TRBV12-4 combines with J gene TRBJ1-2; D unclear. V dropped 3 bases and J dropped 1 base, with 6 bases sitting between them. The CDR3 length is 13 residues.

There are a few counts of this clonotype. The chain couples TRBV29-1 to TRBJ1-2; 7 nucleotides align to TRBD1. Germline V CDR1 and CDR2: SQVTM, ANQGSEA. V dropped 4 bases and J dropped 2; count of bases not matched to a gene: 4. There are 13 residues in the CDR3. CDR3 in DNA: TGCAGCGTTGCGACAGGGAAAAACTATGGCTACACCTTC. Protein sequence: CSVATGKNYGYTF.

This clonotype was counted many times. The chain carries TRBV20-1 and TRBJ2-7; TRBD2 aligns across 7 bases. Germline loops: CDR1 DFQATT, CDR2 SNEGSKA (reference sequence). The CDR3 is 15 amino acids. V shed 2 bases, J shed 0 bases, and the junction held 7 bases outside the gene matches. The DNA of the CDR3 is TGCAGTGCTAGACTAGCGGTTCCATTCTCCTACGAGCAGTACTTC. This translates into CSARLAVPFSYEQYF.

This clonotype appeared a single time. CDR3 in amino acids: CASSVGVQSLYEQYF. CDR3 nucleotide sequence: TGTGCCAGCAGCGTAGGAGTGCAATCCCTATACGAGCAGTACTTC. The chain recombines TRBV9 with TRBJ2-7, with unresolved D. Per germline, CDR1 SGDLS and CDR2 YYNGEE. The CDR3 spans 15 residues. Trimming took off 0 bases at V and 4 bases at J, with 14 bases between the two ends.

This clonotype is categorized as medium-sized. V and J are TRBV3-1 and TRBJ2-7, with D maybe TRBD1 (6 bases). CDR3 length: 15 residues. The ends were cut back, 5 bases at V and 3 bases at J, with 17 bases in the middle. Looked up from germline, CDR1 is LGHDT and CDR2 is YNNKEL (reference sequence). Here the CDR3 DNA reads TGTGCCAGCAGCGACTGGACAGAGTCCTTCTACGAGCAGTACTTC. It codes for CASSDWTESFYEQYF.

This clonotype was seen many times. The V call is TRBV14, the J call TRBJ1-2; D unresolved. The CDR3 sequence is 12 residues long. Looked up from germline, CDR1 is SGHDN and CDR2 is FVKESK. The V end was cut by 4 bases, the J end by 0 bases, with 3 bases between. The CDR3 sequence: CASSPSNYGYTF. The CDR3 DNA follows: TGTGCCAGCAGCCCTTCTAACTATGGCTACACCTTC.

About this clonotype itself: Sequence at one end of the junction differs from germline and may be a read error. This chain joins TRBV29-1 and TRBJ2-2; D is possibly TRBD2 (5 bases). The CDR3 runs 14 residues. Per germline, CDR1 SQVTM and CDR2 ANQGSEA. Here the CDR3 DNA reads TGCAGCGTTGTGGTGAGCCCGAACACCGGGGAGCTGTTTTTC. Translation gives CSVVVSPNTGELFF.

This clonotype was detected many times. J is TRBJ2-3 and V is TRBV7-3; tentative D call: TRBD1 (5 bases). CDR1 and CDR2 from the germline V gene are SGHTA and FQGTGA. Trimming took off 4 bases at V and 0 bases at J, with 14 bases between the two ends. CDR3 length: 16 amino acids. For the CDR3, the DNA is TGTGCCAGCAGCTCCGACAGCGCTTCTAGCACAGATACGCAGTATTTT. Translating it yields CASSSDSASSTDTQYF. The whole variable domain, filled in from reference TRBV7-3 and TRBJ2-3, reads GAGVSQTPSNKVTEKGKYVELRCDPISGHTALYWYRQSLGQGPEFLIYFQGTGAADDSGLPNDRFFAVRPEGSVSTLKIQRTERGDSAVYLCASSSDSASSTDTQYFGPGTRLTVL.

The V call is TRBV18, the J call TRBJ1-2; D is ambiguous. The ends were cut back, 1 base at V and 0 bases at J, with 21 bases in the middle. CDR3 size: 19 residues. Germline V lookup: CDR1 KGHSH, CDR2 LQKENI. Written as DNA, the CDR3 is TGTGCCAGCTCACCACTAGATACATCACCCACCGTCTCTAACTATGGCTACACCTTC. As protein: CASSPLDTSPTVSNYGYTF.

This clonotype was observed many times. The gene calls are TRBV27 and TRBJ2-7, with D uncertain. The CDR3 runs 15 residues. The V end was cut by 5 bases, the J end by 6 bases, with 20 bases between. Germline-derived CDR1 and CDR2 are MNHEY and SMNVEV (reference sequence). This CDR3 reads CASSTSWRPTPEQYF. The CDR3 coding sequence is TGTGCCAGCAGTACGTCATGGCGGCCTACCCCCGAGCAGTACTTC.